The rows below give T cell receptor beta chains drawn from one sample of a study of monozygotic twins with inflammatory bowel disease. Following a re-call of the 5' RACE reads, TCRdb has one entry per CDR3 protein and lacks DNA. In total, the table holds nearly 450,000 distinct CDR3 sequences. The source material was blood. The receptors were sampled from a human donor with ulcerative colitis or Crohn's disease, or a healthy co-twin of an affected twin (not recorded which). Both conserved end residues are part of each CDR3.

TRBV7-3	TRBJ1-2	CASSLTGDRDGYTF
TRBV4-1	TRBJ1-2	CASSQDHGSYYGYTF
TRBV20-1	TRBJ2-7	CSARDLSGLTYEQYF
TRBV12-3/TRBV12-4	TRBJ2-2	CASRLGLNTGELFF
TRBV4-3	TRBJ1-2	CASSPKTQGYGYTF
TRBV7-6	TRBJ1-6	CASSAPGASPLHF
TRBV7-3	TRBJ2-6	CASSAQGQGSSGANVLTF
TRBV20-1	TRBJ1-5	CSAREIGNQPQHF
TRBV5-1	TRBJ2-3	CAGRVGLGTDTQYF
TRBV5-1	TRBJ2-7	CASSFGTGGNEQYF
TRBV7-6	TRBJ2-3	CASSPSTTYGASGLSTDTQYF
TRBV12-3/TRBV12-4	TRBJ1-2	CASSSRVVYGYTF
TRBV9	TRBJ2-1	CASSAGLKQFF
TRBV29-1	TRBJ2-1	CSVGGGAYGGGQFF
TRBV7-2	TRBJ2-3	CASSLLAGGLADTQYF
TRBV6-1	TRBJ2-2	CASSRTSGKAGELFF
TRBV30	TRBJ1-2	CAWSTPAGQYYGYTF
TRBV5-1	TRBJ1-1	CASSLRGRHTEAFF
TRBV11-2	TRBJ2-5	CASSLDAAAGRKTQYF
TRBV7-9	TRBJ2-7	CASSPDLYSYEQYF
TRBV20-1	TRBJ2-1	CSAKGRRNEQFF
TRBV28	TRBJ2-1	CASTLGLAGVAEQFF
TRBV9	TRBJ2-7	CASSVESGPEVYEQYF
TRBV29-1	TRBJ2-7	CSVEPQDSYEQYF
TRBV6-1	TRBJ2-7	CASSMDVGYEQYF
TRBV14	TRBJ1-3	CASSQDSVGNTIYF
TRBV4-2	TRBJ2-1	CASSGRTSGREGSYNEQFF
TRBV7-8	TRBJ2-2	CASSFRGELFF
TRBV20-1	TRBJ1-2	CSARGRANYGYSF
TRBV7-9	TRBJ2-1	CASFEGGQGGKNEQFF
TRBV27	TRBJ2-7	CASGTEFSYEQYF
TRBV7-6	TRBJ2-6	CASSFGPGQESGANVLTF
TRBV5-1	TRBJ2-1	CASSWIAGPNNEQFF
TRBV18	TRBJ1-5	CASSPNRAGGFPQHF
TRBV12-3/TRBV12-4	TRBJ2-5	CASSSGTGQTQYF
TRBV7-9	TRBJ1-5	CASSPNPGEPQHF
TRBV12-3/TRBV12-4	TRBJ2-5	CASSFLGETQYF